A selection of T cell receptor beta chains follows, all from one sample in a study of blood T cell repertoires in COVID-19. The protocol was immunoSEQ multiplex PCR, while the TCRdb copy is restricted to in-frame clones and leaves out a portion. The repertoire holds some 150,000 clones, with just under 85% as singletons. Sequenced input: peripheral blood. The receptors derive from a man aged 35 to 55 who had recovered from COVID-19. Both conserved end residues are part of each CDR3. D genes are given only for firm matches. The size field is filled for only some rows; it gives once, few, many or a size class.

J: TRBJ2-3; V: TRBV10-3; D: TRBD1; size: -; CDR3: CATKGQGTDTQYF; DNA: TGTGCCACAAAGGGACAGGGCACAGATACGCAGTATTTT
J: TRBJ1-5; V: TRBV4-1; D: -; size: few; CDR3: CASNSQFGRSDDQPQHF; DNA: TGCGCCAGCAACAGCCAGTTCGGCAGGTCTGACGATCAGCCCCAGCATTTT
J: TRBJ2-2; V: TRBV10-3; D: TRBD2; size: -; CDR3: CAINPSGVTGELFF; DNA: TGTGCCATCAATCCTAGCGGGGTCACCGGGGAGCTGTTTTTT
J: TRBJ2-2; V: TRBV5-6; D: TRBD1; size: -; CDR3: CASSYRQGELFF; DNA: TGTGCCAGCAGCTATCGACAGGGAGAGCTGTTTTTT
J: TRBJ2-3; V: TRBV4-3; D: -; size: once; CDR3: CASSQGPTGGVDTQYF; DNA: TGCGCCAGCAGCCAGGGGCCCACGGGGGGCGTGGATACGCAGTATTTT
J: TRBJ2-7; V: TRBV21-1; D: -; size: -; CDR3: CASSKALPRQGTYEQYF; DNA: TGTGCCAGCAGCAAAGCGCTTCCGAGACAGGGGACCTACGAGCAGTACTTC
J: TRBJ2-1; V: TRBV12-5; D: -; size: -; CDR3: CASGFTVHSHNEQFF; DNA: TGTGCTAGTGGTTTTACGGTCCACTCCCACAATGAGCAGTTCTTC
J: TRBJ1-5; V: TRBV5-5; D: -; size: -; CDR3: CASSGTPGQPQHF; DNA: TGTGCCAGCAGTGGGACTCCCGGACAGCCCCAGCATTTT
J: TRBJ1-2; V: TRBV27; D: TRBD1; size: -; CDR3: CVSSFRQGSHYTF; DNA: TGTGTCAGCAGTTTCAGACAGGGGTCACACTACACCTTC
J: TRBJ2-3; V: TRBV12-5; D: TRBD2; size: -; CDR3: CASGPGLAGATDTQYF; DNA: TGTGCTAGTGGTCCCGGACTAGCGGGGGCTACAGATACGCAGTATTTT